This T cell receptor beta chain originates from a study of control samples from healthy donors and cancer patients. CDR3 length: 12 amino acids. The V gene's germline CDR1 is MGHRA and CDR2 YSYEKL. V lost 3 bases to trimming and J lost 12 bases; unmatched junction nucleotides: 7. Measured with immunoSEQ multiplex PCR; TCRdb has only the in-frame clones, and not every one. The sample records more than 140,000 clones, 94% being singletons. The TCR sequence derives from a man aged 35-49 years in good health. Sequenced sample: blood. The chain carries TRBV4-1 and TRBJ2-7, with TRBD2 matching over 8 bases. This CDR3 is CASSQSGGVAYF. The CDR3 coding sequence is TGCGCCAGCAGCCAGTCCGGGGGGGTCGCGTACTTC.